This T cell receptor beta chain emerged from a study of cytomegalovirus exposure and HLA in healthy donors. The PCR contained 60 Vbeta and 13 Jbeta primers. The data were produced by immunoSEQ multiplex PCR, yet TCRdb's version contains in-frame clones alone and is incomplete. Among under 150,000 clones listed, around 77% were seen once. This clone was counted a few times. Trimming took 1 base from V and 2 from J; bases not matched to a gene: 1. Per germline, CDR1 SGHNT and CDR2 YYREEE (reference sequence). The CDR3 runs to 15 residues. Sequencing was performed on PBMCs. The source of this sequence is a woman aged 25 to 39 in good health and CMV-seropositive. This chain uses TRBV5-4 with TRBJ2-5, with TRBD1 identical over 11 bases. The CDR3 nucleotides read TGTGCCAGCAGCTTGCGGGACAGGGGGCAAGAGACCCAGTACTTC. Translation: CASSLRDRGQETQYF.